The sample holds one count of the clone carrying this TCR beta chain. This record belongs to a study of blood T cell repertoires in COVID-19. The study drew participants aged about 18 to 95 years from approximately 25 US areas. Data came from immunoSEQ multiplex PCR; TCRdb stores just in-frame clones and leaves some out. The table lists 330,000 or so clones, roughly 90% of them singletons. The CDR3 extends over 13 amino acids. Trimming shortened V by 3 bases and J by 5 bases, and 11 bases separated the two germline ends. Looked up from germline, CDR1 is SGDLS and CDR2 is YYNGEE. V is TRBV9 and J is TRBJ2-5; TRBD1 is a possible D gene (6 bases). The sequencing input was PBMCs or T cells enriched from blood (not recorded which). This TCR derives from a woman aged 30 to 39 who had been exposed to COVID-19. CDR3: CASSEGVKETQYF. The CDR3 region has the DNA TGTGCCAGCAGCGAGGGGGTCAAGGAGACCCAGTACTTC.